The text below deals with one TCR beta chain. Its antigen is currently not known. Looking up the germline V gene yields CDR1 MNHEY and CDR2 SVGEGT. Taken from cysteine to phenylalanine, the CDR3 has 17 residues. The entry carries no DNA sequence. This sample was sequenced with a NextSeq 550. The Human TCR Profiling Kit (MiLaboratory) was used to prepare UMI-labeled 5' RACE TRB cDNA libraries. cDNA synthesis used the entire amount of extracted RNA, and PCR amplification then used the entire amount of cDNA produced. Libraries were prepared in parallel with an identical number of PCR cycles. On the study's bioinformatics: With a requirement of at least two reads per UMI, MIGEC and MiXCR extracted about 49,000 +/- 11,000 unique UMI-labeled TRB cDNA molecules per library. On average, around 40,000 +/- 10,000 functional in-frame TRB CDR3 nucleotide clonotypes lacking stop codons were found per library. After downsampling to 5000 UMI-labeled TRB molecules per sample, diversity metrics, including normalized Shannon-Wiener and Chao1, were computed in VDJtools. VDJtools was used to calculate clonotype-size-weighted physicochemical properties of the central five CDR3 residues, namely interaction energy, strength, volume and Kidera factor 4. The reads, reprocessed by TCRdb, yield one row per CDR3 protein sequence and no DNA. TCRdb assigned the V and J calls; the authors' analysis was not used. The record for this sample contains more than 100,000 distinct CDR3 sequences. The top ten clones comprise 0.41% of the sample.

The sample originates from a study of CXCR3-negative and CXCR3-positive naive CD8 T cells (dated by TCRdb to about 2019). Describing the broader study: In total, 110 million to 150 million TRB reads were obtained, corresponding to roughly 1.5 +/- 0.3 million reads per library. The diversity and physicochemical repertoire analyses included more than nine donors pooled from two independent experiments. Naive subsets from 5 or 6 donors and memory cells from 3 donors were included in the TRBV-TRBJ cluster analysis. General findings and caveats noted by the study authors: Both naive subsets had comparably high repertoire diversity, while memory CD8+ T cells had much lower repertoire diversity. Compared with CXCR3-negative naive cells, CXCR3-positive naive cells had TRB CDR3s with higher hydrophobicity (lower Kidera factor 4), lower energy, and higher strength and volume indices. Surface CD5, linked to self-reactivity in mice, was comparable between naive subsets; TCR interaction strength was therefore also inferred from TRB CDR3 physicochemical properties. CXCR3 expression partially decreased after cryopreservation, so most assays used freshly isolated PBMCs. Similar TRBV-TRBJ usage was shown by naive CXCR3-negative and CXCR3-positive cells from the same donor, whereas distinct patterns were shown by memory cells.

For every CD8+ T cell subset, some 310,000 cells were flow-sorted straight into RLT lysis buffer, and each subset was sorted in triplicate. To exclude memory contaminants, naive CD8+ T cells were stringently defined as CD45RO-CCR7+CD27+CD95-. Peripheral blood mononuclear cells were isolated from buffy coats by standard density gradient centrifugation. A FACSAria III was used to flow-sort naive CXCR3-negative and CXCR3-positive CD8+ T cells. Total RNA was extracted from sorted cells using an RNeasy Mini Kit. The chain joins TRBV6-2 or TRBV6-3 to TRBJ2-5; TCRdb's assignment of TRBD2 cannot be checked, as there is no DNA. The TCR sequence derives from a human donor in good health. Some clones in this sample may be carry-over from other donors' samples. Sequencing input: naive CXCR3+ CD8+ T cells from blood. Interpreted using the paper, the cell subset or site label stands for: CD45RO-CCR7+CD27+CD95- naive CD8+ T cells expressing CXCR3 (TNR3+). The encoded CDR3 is CASSTVTSVLSRETQYF.